Following are 32 T cell receptor beta chains from one sample sequenced in a study of blood T cell repertoires in COVID-19. Method: immunoSEQ multiplex PCR; TCRdb's copy keeps in-frame clones and lacks some. Of roughly 25,000 clones listed, approximately 81% are singletons. Sample: peripheral blood. The receptors derive from a man aged 70-80 years with acute or convalescent COVID-19.

The V call is TRBV19, the J call TRBJ2-7; 11 bases are shared with TRBD1. Germline trimming cut 5 bases from V and 4 bases from J; bases unmatched to any gene: 4. This CDR3 is 14 amino acids long. Germline CDR1 and CDR2: LNHDA and SQIVND (reference sequence). CDR3: CASSGQGAGYEQYF. The DNA for the CDR3 is TGTGCCAGTAGTGGACAGGGGGCGGGGTACGAGCAGTACTTC.

The J gene is TRBJ2-7, the V gene TRBV5-4; D is perhaps TRBD1 (5 bases). The CDR3 runs 13 residues. The V end was cut by 2 bases, the J end by 7 bases, with 13 bases between. Germline V gene sequence: CDR1 SGHNT, CDR2 YYREEE (reference sequence). CDR3 residues: CASSLKGVDEQYF. Written as DNA, the CDR3 is TGTGCCAGCAGCTTAAAAGGGGTAGATGAGCAGTACTTC.

The chain couples TRBV12-3 or TRBV12-4 to TRBJ2-7, with D maybe TRBD2 (6 bases). Trimming removed 5 bases from V and 6 bases from J, with 11 bases in between. The CDR3 covers 12 residues. CDR3 sequence: CASSLTSSEQYF. Here the CDR3 DNA reads TGTGCCAGCAGTCTTACTAGCTCCGAGCAGTACTTC.

The chain couples TRBV7-7 to TRBJ2-1; D unclear. Trimming took off 4 bases at V and 5 bases at J, with 3 bases between the two ends. CDR1 is SSHAT, CDR2 FNYEAQ, per germline (reference sequence). This CDR3 has 11 amino acids. CDR3 residues: CASSSDNEQFF. The CDR3 coding sequence is TGTGCCAGCAGCTCGGACAATGAGCAGTTCTTC.

The chain carries TRBV19 and TRBJ1-2, with TRBD1 matching 9 bases. Germline trimming cut 8 bases from V and 6 bases from J; bases unmatched to any gene: 10. The germline V gene has CDR1 LNHDA and CDR2 SQIVND (reference sequence). CDR3 length equals 14 residues. Written as DNA, the CDR3 is TGTGCCAGTGGCCGGGACAGGGAAAGGGATGGCTACACCTTC. Translated: CASGRDRERDGYTF.

This clone has just a few counts. The chain joins TRBV30 to TRBJ1-1; no clear D. The germline V gene has CDR1 GTSNPN and CDR2 SVGIG (reference sequence). This CDR3 contains 12 residues. The V end was cut by 1 base, the J end by 3 bases, with 6 bases between. CDR3 in amino acids: CAWSARDTEAFF. In DNA, the CDR3 is TGTGCCTGGAGTGCGAGGGACACTGAAGCTTTCTTT.

V gene TRBV28 combines with J gene TRBJ2-1; TRBD1 aligns across 7 bases. The germline gives CDR1 MDHEN, CDR2 SYDVKM. This CDR3 spans 14 amino acids. Trimming cost V 4 bases and J 4 bases; bases outside gene matches: 4. Here the CDR3 DNA reads TGTGCCAGCAGTTACCGGGACAGTTACAATGAGCAGTTCTTC. As protein: CASSYRDSYNEQFF.

The DNA of the CDR3 is TGCGCCAGCAGCCACGGGACATCTAACTATGGCTACACCTTC. It translates to CASSHGTSNYGYTF. This rearrangement joins TRBV4-1 to TRBJ1-2; D possibly corresponds to TRBD1 (6 bases). CDR3 length: 14 amino acids. Germline CDR1 MGHRA, CDR2 YSYEKL. V was cut by 3 bases and J by 0 bases, with 8 bases left in between.

The gene calls are TRBV11-3 and TRBJ2-6; 9 bases align to TRBD2. Germline CDR1 and CDR2: SGHNT and YENEEA. The CDR3 contains 20 residues. The J segment lost 1 base and the V segment lost 8 bases, leaving 18 bases of the junction unmatched. The CDR3 is CASSGGGPASGKSGANVLTF. The CDR3 DNA sequence: TGTGCCAGCTCCGGGGGGGGCCCGGCTAGCGGGAAGTCTGGGGCCAACGTCCTGACTTTC.

The CDR3 is CATSDLQGVGYNEQFF. As DNA, the CDR3 is TGTGCCACCAGTGATTTACAAGGGGTTGGCTACAATGAGCAGTTCTTC. The chain recombines TRBV24-1 with TRBJ2-1, with D possibly TRBD1 on 5 matching bases. The CDR3 is 16 amino acids. Germline V CDR1 and CDR2: KGHDR, SFDVKD. V dropped 1 base and J dropped 3 bases, with 12 bases sitting between them.

The genes are TRBV19 and TRBJ2-3; 15 bases are a match to TRBD2. Germline CDR1 reads LNHDA; CDR2 reads SQIVND (reference sequence). This CDR3 has 18 residues. The V gene end was trimmed by 3 bases and the J gene end by 6 bases; junction bases not matched to a gene: 10. The CDR3 coding sequence is TGTGCCAGTAGTATGGTCGGGACTAGCGGGAGGATCTCCGATACGCAGTATTTT. Its translation is CASSMVGTSGRISDTQYF.

The gene calls are TRBV5-7 and TRBJ2-7; 9 nucleotides match TRBD1. TRBV5-7 is an ORF; its function is uncertain. The J segment lost 7 bases and the V segment lost 3 bases, leaving 11 bases of the junction unmatched. There are 15 residues in the CDR3. CDR3 residues: CASSSRDRVIWEQYF. The CDR3 DNA is TGTGCCAGCAGCTCCCGGGACAGGGTGATCTGGGAGCAGTACTTC.

DNA for the CDR3: TGTGCCAGCACCGCCCAGGGCCCAGACGACTATGGCTACACCTTC. Its protein product is CASTAQGPDDYGYTF. The V call is TRBV6-5, the J call TRBJ1-2, with D tentatively TRBD1 (5 bases). V was pared by 7 bases and J by 3 bases, with 18 bases between. The CDR3 has 15 amino acids. Germline V gene sequence: CDR1 MNHEY, CDR2 SVGAGI.

The chain couples TRBV3-1 (or the pseudogene TRBV3-2) to TRBJ2-3; 12 bases fit TRBD2. J lost 5 bases, V lost 5 bases, and 8 bases had no gene match. CDR3 length: 16 amino acids. Germline CDR1 is LGHDT and CDR2 is YNNKEL (reference sequence). In nucleotides, the CDR3 is TGTGCCAGCAGCTCTCGGACTAGCGGGGTGGTAGATACGCAGTATTTT. Its protein product is CASSSRTSGVVDTQYF.

This chain links TRBV9 with TRBJ1-5, with 11 bases matching TRBD1. Losses at the gene ends were 4 bases for V and 3 bases for J; bases not matched to a gene: 6. The CDR3 contains 16 residues. Germline V gives CDR1 SGDLS, CDR2 YYNGEE. The CDR3 region has the DNA TGTGCCAGCAGCCCAGGACAGGGGGCCCTCAATCAGCCCCAGCATTTT. Translating it yields CASSPGQGALNQPQHF.

This chain joins TRBV9 and TRBJ2-1; 11 nucleotides agree with TRBD2. From germline, CDR1 is SGDLS and CDR2 YYNGEE. The trim removed 3 bases at V and 5 bases at J, leaving 7 bases unmatched. The length of the CDR3 is 16 residues. CDR3 nucleotides: TGTGCCAGCAGCGCCCCGGGACTAGCGGCCAACAATGAGCAGTTCTTC. Its translation: CASSAPGLAANNEQFF.

The chain combines TRBV5-6 with TRBJ1-5; D remains unclear. Germline CDR1 SGHDT, CDR2 YYEEEE. The ends were cut back, 5 bases at V and 3 bases at J, with 12 bases in the middle. The CDR3 extends over 14 amino acids. CDR3 amino acids: CASSLDGYNQPQHF. The CDR3, as DNA: TGTGCCAGCAGTCTCGACGGGTACAATCAGCCCCAGCATTTT. The variable domain in full, completed from reference TRBV5-6 and TRBJ1-5, reads DAGVTQSPTHLIKTRGQQVTLRCSPKSGHDTVSWYQQALGQGPQFIFQYYEEEERQRGNFPDRFSGHQFPNYSSELNVNALLLGDSALYLCASSLDGYNQPQHFGDGTRLSIL.

The V call is TRBV7-3, the J call TRBJ2-1; 12 positions agree with TRBD1. CDR3 length equals 15 residues. Unmatched junction bases numbered 4, after V lost 1 base and J lost 9 bases. In germline, CDR1 is SGHTA, CDR2 FQGTGA. DNA of the CDR3: TGTGCCAGCAGCTTAAGCGGGACAGGGGGCTCTGAGCAGTTCTTC. Its translation: CASSLSGTGGSEQFF.

The chain couples TRBV29-1 to TRBJ2-5; 7 bases are shared with TRBD1. The CDR3 runs to 12 residues. From germline, CDR1 is SQVTM and CDR2 ANQGSEA. Trimming removed 4 bases from V and 4 bases from J; junction bases left unmatched: 3. In DNA, the CDR3 is TGCAGCGTTGGGACAGGTGGAGAGACCCAGTACTTC. This translates into CSVGTGGETQYF.

The chain combines TRBV19 with TRBJ2-2; D unresolved. The CDR3 totals 15 residues. V lost 2 bases, J lost 0 bases, and 7 bases lay in between. Germline V lookup: CDR1 LNHDA, CDR2 SQIVND (reference sequence). The CDR3, as DNA: TGTGCCAGTAGTATATCGGCGGCGAACACCGGGGAGCTGTTTTTT. It encodes CASSISAANTGELFF.

This clone has a single count. This chain uses TRBV18 with TRBJ1-6, with D perhaps TRBD1 (6 bases). V was trimmed by 3 bases and J by 7 bases, leaving 16 bases between them. The germline CDR1 and CDR2 sequences are KGHSH and LQKENI. The CDR3 has 16 amino acids. CDR3: CASSPGARSGNSPLHF. CDR3 nucleotides: TGTGCCAGCTCACCGGGGGCGAGATCAGGCAATTCACCCCTCCACTTT.

The chain carries TRBV5-1 and TRBJ2-1; 9 positions agree with TRBD2. Germline V gives CDR1 SGHRS, CDR2 YFSETQ. V dropped 0 bases and J dropped 7; count of bases not matched to a gene: 8. The length of the CDR3 is 16 residues. CDR3: CASSLVAGGPLNEQFF. The DNA for the CDR3 is TGCGCCAGCAGCTTGGTCGCGGGGGGGCCGTTAAATGAGCAGTTCTTC.

V usage is TRBV3-1 (or the pseudogene TRBV3-2) and J usage is TRBJ2-3; 7 positions match TRBD1. CDR1 and CDR2 (germline): LGHDT, YNNKEL (reference sequence). CDR3 length: 21 residues. With V trimmed by 0 bases and J by 0 bases, 18 bases remained unmatched. CDR3 sequence reads: CASSQESGPPGGGESTDTQYF. The CDR3 DNA is TGTGCCAGCAGCCAAGAGTCTGGGCCCCCAGGGGGTGGGGAGAGCACAGATACGCAGTATTTT.

This clone turned up a few times. The V gene is TRBV3-1 (or the pseudogene TRBV3-2), the J gene TRBJ1-4, with TRBD1 identical over 7 bases. Germline V lookup: CDR1 LGHDT, CDR2 YNNKEL (reference sequence). J was trimmed by 3 bases and V by 0 bases; bases with no gene match: 4. The CDR3 sequence is 16 residues long. This chain's CDR3 is CASSQEWDRANEKLFF. DNA of the CDR3: TGTGCCAGCAGCCAAGAGTGGGACAGAGCTAATGAAAAACTGTTTTTT.

The chain couples TRBV25-1 to TRBJ1-1; the D gene is possibly TRBD1 (6 bases). This CDR3 region has 14 residues. V gave up 6 bases and J gave up 1 base, with 12 bases separating them. Germline CDR1 and CDR2: MGHDK and SYGVNS. Here the CDR3 reads CASRNRVGNTEAFF. Written as DNA, the CDR3 is TGTGCCAGCAGGAACAGGGTTGGGAACACTGAAGCTTTCTTT.

This clone has just one count. The V and J genes are TRBV11-2 and TRBJ2-2, with D possibly matching TRBD2 (6 bases). Germline V CDR1 and CDR2: SGHAT, FQNNGV. The CDR3 is 15 residues long. Trimming cost V 1 base and J 1 base, with 7 bases left between them. The CDR3 spells CASSLAGLNTGELFF. In DNA form, the CDR3 reads TGTGCCAGCAGCTTAGCGGGACTGAACACCGGGGAGCTGTTTTTT.

V is TRBV19 and J is TRBJ2-1, with 10 positions matching TRBD2. V dropped 1 base and J dropped 7; count of bases not matched to a gene: 1. CDR1 LNHDA and CDR2 SQIVND come from the germline V gene (reference sequence). The CDR3 loop spans 14 amino acids. CDR3 amino acids: CASSIASGRNEQFF. The CDR3 nucleotides are TGTGCCAGTAGTATAGCTAGCGGGAGAAATGAGCAGTTCTTC. Complete variable domain (other parts from reference TRBV19 and TRBJ2-1): DGGITQSPKYLFRKEGQNVTLSCEQNLNHDAMYWYRQDPGQGLRLIYYSQIVNDFQKGDIAEGYSVSREKKESFPLTVTSAQKNPTAFYLCASSIASGRNEQFFGPGTRLTVL.

The chain carries TRBV27 and TRBJ2-2; 8 nucleotides line up with TRBD1. This CDR3 spans 13 amino acids. V shed 9 bases and J 7 bases; nucleotides not matched to a gene: 7. CDR1 and CDR2 (germline): MNHEY, SMNVEV (reference sequence). The CDR3 region is CASSDRDGGELFF. The CDR3 DNA follows: TGTGCCAGTTCGGACAGGGACGGCGGGGAGCTGTTTTTT.

Written as DNA, the CDR3 is TGCGCCAGCAGTGAGATAGGGACAGGGAAAGGCAATGAGCAGTTCTTC. Translated, it gives CASSEIGTGKGNEQFF. The V gene is TRBV10-1, the J gene TRBJ2-1; 9 nucleotides match TRBD1. Germline CDR1 and CDR2: WNHNN and SYGVQD (reference sequence). V lost 2 bases to trimming and J lost 6 bases; unmatched junction nucleotides: 8. This CDR3 contains 16 residues.

CDR3 region: CASSLGISGTGSGANVLTF. The CDR3 DNA is TGTGCCAGCAGCTTAGGGATCTCCGGGACAGGCTCTGGGGCCAACGTCCTGACTTTC. The gene calls are TRBV11-3 and TRBJ2-6; 8 bases match TRBD1. CDR3 size: 19 residues. CDR1 and CDR2 (germline): SGHNT, YENEEA. Trimming at V came to 1 base and at J to 0 bases, leaving 8 bases not matched to a gene.

In its sample, this clone was seen once. V is TRBV19 and J is TRBJ1-5, with D hard to call. CDR3 length: 13 residues. CDR1 LNHDA and CDR2 SQIVND come from the germline V gene (reference sequence). Between the trimmed V and J ends, which lost 5 bases and 3 bases, there was a span of 8 bases. CDR3 DNA sequence: TGTGCCAGTAGTGAGGGCACCAATCAGCCCCAGCATTTT. Its translation: CASSEGTNQPQHF.

The chain uses TRBV3-1 (or the pseudogene TRBV3-2) and TRBJ2-3; tentative D call: TRBD2 (6 bases). V was shortened by 4 bases and J by 5 bases, with 10 bases between the two germline ends. Per germline, CDR1 LGHDT and CDR2 YNNKEL (reference sequence). The CDR3 has 13 residues. The DNA for the CDR3 is TGTGCCAGCAGCCGAGGAGGGGTAGATACGCAGTATTTT. This gives the protein CASSRGGVDTQYF.